The clone carrying this T cell receptor (beta chain) has at least ten counts. CDR1 MNHEY and CDR2 SVGAGI come from the germline V gene. The CDR3 is 16 amino acids. The ends lost 2 bases at V and 1 base at J; junction bases unmatched: 7. TCRdb reanalysed the RT-PCR reads using MiXCR and keeps one entry per CDR3 protein. The sample lists about 700,000 distinct CDR3 sequences, 14% occurring once. The clonotype originates from a female donor in good health, serving as a healthy control. The V and J genes are TRBV6-5 and TRBJ1-1; 7 nucleotides align to TRBD1. Sequencing input: memory CD4+ T cells from blood. The CDR3 spells CASSYPPGGSNTEAFF. The CDR3, as DNA: TGTGCCAGCAGTTACCCTCCAGGGGGATCGAACACTGAAGCTTTCTTT.